The 30 T cell receptor beta chains below were found in one sample sequenced in a study of T cells expressing NK-cell markers. TCRdb reprocessed the 5' RACE reads and stores each CDR3 protein as one record, lacking DNA. This listing includes 450,000 to 600,000 distinct CDR3 sequences. Material for sequencing was blood T cells: a sorted CD56 or NKG2C T cell subset, CD4+ or CD8+ T cells, or bulk PBMC T cells (not recorded which). All receptors derive from a man between 18 and 29 years old in good health.

The chain uses TRBV24-1 and TRBJ2-1; absent DNA, TCRdb's TRBD1 call cannot be checked. The CDR3 covers 17 residues. From germline, CDR1 is KGHDR and CDR2 SFDVKD. The CDR3 protein is CATSDSRGQGILGEQFF.

This chain uses TRBV27 with TRBJ2-7; without DNA, the TCRdb call of TRBD2 cannot be checked. There are 16 residues in the CDR3. Per the germline V gene, CDR1 is MNHEY and CDR2 is SMNVEV (reference sequence). CDR3 amino acids: CASSVLSSGISHEQYF.

V gene TRBV18 combines with J gene TRBJ2-3; TCRdb picks TRBD2, but there is no DNA to check that call. Germline loops: CDR1 KGHSH, CDR2 LQKENI. This CDR3 spans 14 amino acids. CDR3 in amino acids: CASSPERVTDTQYF.

The chain carries TRBV29-1 and TRBJ1-3; TCRdb's D gene call, TRBD1, goes unchecked for lack of DNA. This CDR3 comprises 15 residues. Germline V gene data show CDR1 as SQVTM and CDR2 as ANQGSEA. CDR3 loop: CSAKTGTVPGNTIYF.

The gene calls are TRBV7-3 and TRBJ2-6; TCRdb lists TRBD1, though no DNA is available to test this call. The germline CDR1 and CDR2 sequences are SGHTA and FQGTGA. The CDR3 loop spans 16 amino acids. The CDR3 region is CASSWTGRGGANVLTF.

This rearrangement joins TRBV7-6 to TRBJ2-7; the TCRdb call, TRBD1, lacks DNA for checking. The CDR3 covers 12 residues. CDR1 and CDR2 (germline): SGHVS, FNYEAQ. CDR3 amino acids: CASSFRTAEQYF.

V and J are TRBV19 and TRBJ2-2; TCRdb gives TRBD1 as the D gene, but with no DNA this cannot be confirmed. This CDR3 has 16 residues. Germline values: CDR1 LNHDA, CDR2 SQIVND (reference sequence). CDR3 residues: CASSIGRALKAGELFF.

J is TRBJ1-1 and V is TRBV19. Germline V CDR1 and CDR2: LNHDA, SQIVND (reference sequence). The CDR3 consists of 13 residues. The chain's CDR3 is CASSMDRRTEAFF.

The chain is built from TRBV7-2 and TRBJ2-2; TCRdb picks TRBD2, but there is no DNA to check that call. Germline CDR1 is SGHTA and CDR2 is FQGNSA. The CDR3 totals 13 residues. This CDR3 reads CASSSRVGGELFF.

The V and J genes are TRBV25-1 and TRBJ2-1. Germline V gene data show CDR1 as MGHDK and CDR2 as SYGVNS. This CDR3 has 12 amino acids. The CDR3 reads CAAAVSSREQFF. Based on the CDR3 plus reference TRBV25-1 and TRBJ2-1, the full variable domain is EADIYQTPRYLVIGTGKKITLECSQTMGHDKMYWYQQDPGMELHLIHYSYGVNSTEKGDLSSESTVSRIRTEHFPLTLESARPSHTSQYLCAAAVSSREQFFGPGTRLTVL.

The rearrangement links TRBV6-5 to TRBJ1-5; TCRdb gives TRBD1 as the D gene, but with no DNA this cannot be confirmed. Germline CDR1 is MNHEY and CDR2 is SVGAGI. CDR3 size: 18 residues. CDR3 residues: CASSYSAMGQLSNQPQHF.

V and J are TRBV15 and TRBJ2-7; no DNA is available, so the TRBD2 call from TCRdb remains unchecked. Germline lookup yields CDR1 LNHNV and CDR2 YYDKDF (reference sequence). The CDR3 is 14 residues long. The CDR3 here is CATSRGRALYEQYF.

This sequence joins TRBV5-6 and TRBJ2-7; TCRdb's assignment of TRBD1 cannot be checked, as there is no DNA. The CDR3 contains 16 residues. CDR1 is SGHDT and CDR2 is YYEEEE in the germline V gene. This CDR3 is CASSLDMSPLGYEQYF.

The chain links TRBV11-3 to TRBJ2-4; TCRdb indicates TRBD2, and absent DNA this call remains unverified. Per the germline V gene, CDR1 is SGHNT and CDR2 is YENEEA. This CDR3 region has 18 residues. CDR3 in amino acids: CASSLGLAPRLAKNIQYF.

The chain couples TRBV6-5 to TRBJ1-2; without DNA, the TCRdb call of TRBD1 cannot be checked. The CDR3 is made up of 12 amino acids. Looked up from germline, CDR1 is MNHEY and CDR2 is SVGAGI. The CDR3 here is CASSSGTAVHAF.

The V gene is TRBV6-1, the J gene TRBJ2-4; the D gene TCRdb calls, TRBD2, cannot be checked with no DNA. The germline CDR1 and CDR2 sequences are MNHNS and SASEGT. The CDR3 is 15 residues long. CDR3 amino acids: CASRDGRTGKNIQYF.

This chain connects TRBV6-5 to TRBJ2-1. The CDR3 sequence is 12 residues long. CDR1 and CDR2 from the germline V gene are MNHEY and SVGAGI. The CDR3 loop is CASSNGRNEQFF.

The chain carries TRBV5-1 and TRBJ2-5; the D call of TRBD2 rests on TCRdb alone, since no DNA is present to check it. Per germline, CDR1 SGHRS and CDR2 YFSETQ. This CDR3 spans 15 amino acids. The CDR3 sequence is CASSLASGGNPTQYF.

The J gene is TRBJ2-4, the V gene TRBV5-6. CDR1 SGHDT and CDR2 YYEEEE come from the germline V gene. The CDR3 is 13 residues long. CDR3 region: CASSLALVGIQYF.

V and J are TRBV12-3 or TRBV12-4 and TRBJ1-2; TCRdb returns TRBD1, unconfirmable since there is no DNA. The CDR3 extends over 15 amino acids. CDR3 region: CASSIFGGANYGYTF.

The V and J genes are TRBV4-2 and TRBJ2-3; TCRdb selects TRBD1, and the lack of DNA leaves this call unchecked. Germline V gene lookup returns CDR1 LGHNA and CDR2 YNFKEQ. The CDR3 totals 18 residues. CDR3 amino acids: CASSQDFAGQGLTDTQYF.

The chain has TRBV12-3 or TRBV12-4 and TRBJ2-2. The CDR3 extends over 13 amino acids. CDR3: CASSLRSTGELFF.

The chain uses TRBV12-3 or TRBV12-4 and TRBJ2-1; TCRdb's assignment of TRBD2 cannot be checked, as there is no DNA. The CDR3 length is 15 residues. Here the CDR3 reads CASSPGTSAYNEQFF.

The chain carries TRBV20-1 and TRBJ1-3; TCRdb gives TRBD1 as the D gene, but with no DNA this cannot be confirmed. The CDR3 contains 16 residues. Looked up from germline, CDR1 is DFQATT and CDR2 is SNEGSKA (reference sequence). The CDR3 loop is CSATLGGLVSGNTIYF.

The chain uses TRBV9 and TRBJ2-1. This CDR3 has 14 amino acids. Germline-derived CDR1 and CDR2 are SGDLS and YYNGEE. CDR3 in amino acids: CASSVSRDYNEQFF.

The V and J genes are TRBV12-2 and TRBJ1-5; TCRdb's assignment of TRBD1 cannot be checked, as there is no DNA. TRBV12-2 is deemed a pseudogene. The CDR3 is made up of 16 amino acids. CDR3 residues: CASRTDRIYSNQPQHF.

The genes are TRBV30 and TRBJ1-1. CDR3 length: 11 residues. Germline V gives CDR1 GTSNPN, CDR2 SVGIG (reference sequence). The CDR3: CAWLRNTEAFF. Together with reference TRBV30 and TRBJ1-1, the CDR3 gives the full variable domain: SQTIHQWPATLVQPVGSPLSLECTVEGTSNPNLYWYRQAAGRGLQLLFYSVGIGQISSEVPQNLSASRPQDRQFILSSKKLLLSDSGFYLCAWLRNTEAFFGQGTRLTVV.

CDR3 loop: CASSSRGYGGELFF. The V and J genes are TRBV5-5 and TRBJ2-2; TCRdb designates TRBD1, a call that cannot be tested without DNA. This CDR3 region has 14 residues. Germline CDR1 reads SGHKS; CDR2 reads YYEKEE (reference sequence).

This chain links TRBV10-3 with TRBJ2-2; the D gene TCRdb calls, TRBD1, cannot be checked with no DNA. Germline V CDR1 and CDR2: ENHRY, SYGVKD. This CDR3 is 15 amino acids long. The CDR3: CAISGRQGRTGELFF.

The rearrangement links TRBV20-1 to TRBJ2-7. There are 15 residues in the CDR3. The V gene's germline CDR1 is DFQATT and CDR2 SNEGSKA (reference sequence). The CDR3 reads CSARRLDGLWYEQYF.